The clone carrying this TCR beta chain appeared once. The sample originates from a study of T cell changes during pregnancy in multiple sclerosis. Generated by immunoSEQ multiplex PCR, the TCRdb table keeps only in-frame clones and is missing some. The sample has tens of thousands of clones, roughly 92% seen once; the top ten hold roughly 2.1%. Trimming took off 0 bases at V and 1 base at J, with 10 bases between the two ends. Germline CDR1 is SGHDT and CDR2 is YYEEEE. The CDR3 covers 15 residues. Sequenced material: peripheral blood, taken in the third trimester of pregnancy. The clonotype originates from a female donor in good health, enrolled as a control in a pregnancy study. This chain links TRBV5-6 with TRBJ1-2, with TRBD1 as a possible D gene (5 bases). As DNA, the CDR3 is TGTGCCAGCAGCTTGGGACTAGACAGTAACTATGGCTACACCTTC. Its translation: CASSLGLDSNYGYTF.